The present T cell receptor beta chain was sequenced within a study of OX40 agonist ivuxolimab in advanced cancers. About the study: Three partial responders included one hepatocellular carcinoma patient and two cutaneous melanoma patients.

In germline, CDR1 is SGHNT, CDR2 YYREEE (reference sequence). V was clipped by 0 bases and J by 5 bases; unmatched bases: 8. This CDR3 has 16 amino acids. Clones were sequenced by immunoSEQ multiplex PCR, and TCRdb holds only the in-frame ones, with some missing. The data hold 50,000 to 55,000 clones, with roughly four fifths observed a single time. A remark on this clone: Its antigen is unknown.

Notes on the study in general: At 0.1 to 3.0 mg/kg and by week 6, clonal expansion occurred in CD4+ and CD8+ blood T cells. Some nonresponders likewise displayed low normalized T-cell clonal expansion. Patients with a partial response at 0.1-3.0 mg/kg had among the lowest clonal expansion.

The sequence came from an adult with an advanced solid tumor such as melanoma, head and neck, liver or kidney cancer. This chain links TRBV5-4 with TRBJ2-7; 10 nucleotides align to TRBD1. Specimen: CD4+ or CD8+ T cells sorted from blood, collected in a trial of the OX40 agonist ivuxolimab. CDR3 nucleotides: TGTGCCAGCAGCTTGGCCCAGGGACAGGGGATCCACGAGCAGTACTTC. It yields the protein CASSLAQGQGIHEQYF.